One sample yielded the 21 T cell receptor beta chains listed below, sequenced in a study of OX40 agonist ivuxolimab in advanced cancers. TCRdb's table, derived via immunoSEQ multiplex PCR, lists solely in-frame clones and lacks some. The top ten hold 8% to 10% of the sample, which has 35,000 to 40,000 clones, around 92% seen once. Specimen: CD4+ or CD8+ T cells sorted from blood, collected in a trial of the OX40 agonist ivuxolimab. The origin of the receptors is an adult with an advanced solid tumor such as melanoma, head and neck, liver or kidney cancer.

V usage is TRBV20-1 and J usage is TRBJ1-2; 8 nucleotides agree with TRBD1. Germline CDR1 is DFQATT and CDR2 is SNEGSKA (reference sequence). V trimming: 6 bases; J trimming: 7 bases; junction bases outside the gene matches: 4. This CDR3 is built from 11 residues. The CDR3 nucleotides read TGCAGTGCCCGGACAGGGCTTGGCTACACCTTC. This translates into CSARTGLGYTF.

In this sample, this clone turned up once. The same CDR3 also results from other DNA sequences found in this sample. This rearrangement joins TRBV5-1 to TRBJ1-1; no definite D call. Trimming pared 0 bases from V and 0 bases from J, leaving 21 bases between. The CDR3 consists of 19 residues. Germline V gene data show CDR1 as SGHRS and CDR2 as YFSETQ. This CDR3 reads CASSLGLISTAGMNTEAFF. The CDR3 DNA sequence: TGCGCCAGCAGCTTGGGGCTAATATCGACGGCCGGGATGAACACTGAAGCTTTCTTT. Complete variable domain (other parts from reference TRBV5-1 and TRBJ1-1): KAGVTQTPRYLIKTRGQQVTLSCSPISGHRSVSWYQQTPGQGLQFLFEYFSETQRNKGNFPGRFSGRQFSNSRSEMNVSTLELGDSALYLCASSLGLISTAGMNTEAFFGQGTRLTVV.

V and J are TRBV9 and TRBJ1-1; D not certain. The CDR3 contains 13 residues. Germline V gives CDR1 SGDLS, CDR2 YYNGEE. V was pared by 2 bases and J by 3 bases, with 8 bases between. This CDR3 reads CASSVGGDTEAFF. CDR3 nucleotides: TGTGCCAGCAGCGTGGGTGGGGACACTGAAGCTTTCTTT. Filled out from reference TRBV9 and TRBJ1-1, the complete variable domain reads DSGVTQTPKHLITATGQRVTLRCSPRSGDLSVYWYQQSLDQGLQFLIQYYNGEERAKGNILERFSAQQFPDLHSELNLSSLELGDSALYFCASSVGGDTEAFFGQGTRLTVV.

The chain is built from TRBV5-6 and TRBJ1-1; D not certain. Germline assignment: CDR1 SGHDT and CDR2 YYEEEE. The CDR3 totals 14 residues. V was shortened by 4 bases and J by 2 bases, with 12 bases between the two germline ends. This CDR3 is CASSQIGTNTEAFF. The CDR3, as DNA: TGTGCCAGCAGCCAAATAGGAACCAACACTGAAGCTTTCTTT. The whole variable domain, filled in from reference TRBV5-6 and TRBJ1-1, reads DAGVTQSPTHLIKTRGQQVTLRCSPKSGHDTVSWYQQALGQGPQFIFQYYEEEERQRGNFPDRFSGHQFPNYSSELNVNALLLGDSALYLCASSQIGTNTEAFFGQGTRLTVV.

In this sample, this clone turned up once. V and J are TRBV9 and TRBJ2-3; perhaps TRBD2 as D (5 bases). Germline assignment: CDR1 SGDLS and CDR2 YYNGEE. V was pared by 5 bases and J by 0 bases, with 16 bases between. This CDR3 has 16 amino acids. CDR3 sequence (DNA): TGTGCCAGCAGTCCCTCGGGGATTATTAGCACAGATACGCAGTATTTT. It yields the protein CASSPSGIISTDTQYF.

This rearrangement joins TRBV27 to TRBJ1-1, with D unclear. The germline CDR1 and CDR2 sequences are MNHEY and SMNVEV (reference sequence). With 6 bases removed from V and 5 bases from J, the gap between germline ends came to 19 bases. CDR3 length equals 15 residues. The CDR3 spells CASSPAGSLGTEAFF. CDR3 sequence (DNA): TGTGCCAGCAGCCCGGCGGGGAGTTTAGGGACTGAAGCTTTCTTT.

The chain joins TRBV6-1 to TRBJ2-1; 9 nucleotides align to TRBD1. This CDR3 is 15 amino acids long. Germline V CDR1 and CDR2: MNHNS, SASEGT. V trimming: 7 bases; J trimming: 6 bases; junction bases outside the gene matches: 10. CDR3 nucleotides: TGTGCCAGCACCCGAGGGACAGGGATGACCAATGAGCAGTTCTTC. Encoded protein: CASTRGTGMTNEQFF.

The genes are TRBV25-1 and TRBJ2-1; TRBD2 matches at 15 bases. Germline V gene data show CDR1 as MGHDK and CDR2 as SYGVNS. Losses at the gene ends were 6 bases for V and 10 bases for J; bases not matched to a gene: 7. This CDR3 has 15 amino acids. Written as DNA, the CDR3 is TGTGCCAGCAGAGGACTAGCGGGAGGGCGAGCGGAGCAGTTCTTC. This translates into CASRGLAGGRAEQFF.

The V and J genes are TRBV19 and TRBJ2-3; TRBD2 agrees at 13 bases. The CDR3 sequence is 15 residues long. After removal of 4 bases from V and 4 bases from J, the junction contained 2 bases not matched to a gene. CDR1 and CDR2 (germline): LNHDA, SQIVND (reference sequence). The CDR3 loop reads CASSRTSGRPDTQYF. The CDR3 DNA follows: TGTGCCAGTAGTAGGACTAGCGGGAGACCAGATACGCAGTATTTT. The full variable domain, with the rest looked up from reference TRBV19 and TRBJ2-3, is DGGITQSPKYLFRKEGQNVTLSCEQNLNHDAMYWYRQDPGQGLRLIYYSQIVNDFQKGDIAEGYSVSREKKESFPLTVTSAQKNPTAFYLCASSRTSGRPDTQYFGPGTRLTVL.

This clone occurred once. The V and J genes are TRBV7-3 and TRBJ2-3, with a weak D call TRBD1 (5 bases). Deletions cut 5 bases from V and 6 bases from J, with 15 bases between. The CDR3 totals 14 residues. CDR1 SGHTA and CDR2 FQGTGA come from the germline V gene. CDR3 residues: CASSPRGQSDTQYF. The DNA of the CDR3 is TGTGCCAGCAGCCCAAGGGGCCAGAGCGATACGCAGTATTTT.

The chain recombines TRBV27 with TRBJ2-5, with 11 bases identical to TRBD2. The junction had 5 bases not matched to a gene; V was cut back by 5 bases and J by 3 bases. This CDR3 contains 15 residues. CDR1 is MNHEY and CDR2 is SMNVEV in the germline V gene (reference sequence). Here the CDR3 DNA reads TGTGCCAGCAGTGCCGGGACTAGCGGCAAAGAGACCCAGTACTTC. Amino acids: CASSAGTSGKETQYF.

The rearrangement links TRBV13 to TRBJ2-7; 11 bases align to TRBD2. Trimming cost V 3 bases and J 4 bases; bases outside gene matches: 8. This CDR3 is built from 16 residues. CDR1 and CDR2 (germline): PRHDT, FYEKMQ (reference sequence). The CDR3 protein is CASSFHPGLAVYEQYV. The CDR3 coding sequence is TGTGCCAGCAGCTTTCATCCGGGACTAGCGGTTTACGAGCAGTACGTC.

The chain joins TRBV11-1 to TRBJ1-1; TRBD1 is a possible D gene (5 bases). V was cut by 6 bases and J by 1 base, with 9 bases left in between. There are 13 residues in the CDR3. Germline lookup yields CDR1 SGHAT and CDR2 FQDESV (reference sequence). CDR3 sequence (DNA): TGTGCCAGCAGTTGGGACCCGAACACTGAAGCTTTCTTT. The encoded protein is CASSWDPNTEAFF.

V gene TRBV18 combines with J gene TRBJ2-6, with a tentative D call TRBD1 (5 bases). The V end lost 3 bases, the J end lost 4 bases, and 10 bases lay between the germline ends. This CDR3 is built from 15 residues. Per germline, CDR1 KGHSH and CDR2 LQKENI. The CDR3 coding sequence is TGTGCCAGCTCACCTCCAGGGTACGGGGCCAACGTCCTGACTTTC. Protein sequence: CASSPPGYGANVLTF. The entire variable domain, with the rest obtained from reference TRBV18 and TRBJ2-6, is as follows: NAGVMQNPRHLVRRRGQEARLRCSPMKGHSHVYWYRQLPEEGLKFMVYLQKENIIDESGMPKERFSAEFPKEGPSILRIQQVVRGDSAAYFCASSPPGYGANVLTFGAGSRLTVL.

This chain links TRBV27 with TRBJ2-1, with TRBD2 as a possible D gene (5 bases). The V and J ends lost 6 bases and 7 bases respectively, with 19 bases between them. CDR1 and CDR2 from the germline V gene are MNHEY and SMNVEV (reference sequence). This CDR3 contains 15 residues. CDR3 amino acids: CASSLGLPPVNEQFF. CDR3 sequence (DNA): TGTGCCAGCAGCTTAGGACTCCCCCCGGTTAATGAGCAGTTCTTC.

Comment on this clone: Within the sample, other DNA sequences also encode this same CDR3. The gene calls are TRBV6-1 and TRBJ2-6, with D possibly TRBD1 on 5 matching bases. CDR3 length equals 13 residues. V was shortened by 8 bases and J by 2 bases, with 7 bases between the two germline ends. CDR1 MNHNS and CDR2 SASEGT come from the germline V gene. The CDR3 reads CASWGPGANVLTF. The CDR3 coding sequence is TGTGCCAGCTGGGGCCCTGGGGCCAACGTCCTGACTTTC.

The rearrangement links TRBV5-5 to TRBJ2-1; D is possibly TRBD2 (6 bases). Per germline, CDR1 SGHKS and CDR2 YYEKEE (reference sequence). The CDR3 totals 12 residues. V lost 6 bases and J lost 4, with 8 bases in between. The CDR3 DNA is TGTGCCAGCATTGGGGGGTACAATGAGCAGTTCTTC. Its translation: CASIGGYNEQFF.

The chain joins TRBV28 to TRBJ2-3; perhaps TRBD2 as D (6 bases). The CDR3 is 14 amino acids. Germline-derived CDR1 and CDR2 are MDHEN and SYDVKM. V was shortened by 6 bases and J by 2 bases, with 12 bases between the two germline ends. CDR3 coding DNA: TGTGCCAGCAGCCTCGCGGGGTTCACAGATACGCAGTATTTT. Translating it yields CASSLAGFTDTQYF.

V gene TRBV7-9 combines with J gene TRBJ2-1, with D maybe TRBD2 (5 bases). This CDR3 spans 13 amino acids. Per the germline V gene, CDR1 is SEHNR and CDR2 is FQNEAQ (reference sequence). V lost 5 bases, J lost 5 bases, and 10 bases lay in between. CDR3: CASSRTPNNEQFF. DNA for the CDR3: TGTGCCAGCAGCCGGACTCCCAACAATGAGCAGTTCTTC.

The chain combines TRBV6-1 with TRBJ1-6; TRBD1 is a possible D gene (6 bases). The V gene lost 7 bases and the J gene lost 5 bases, with 15 bases spanning the gap. Germline V gene sequence: CDR1 MNHNS, CDR2 SASEGT. This CDR3 has 15 residues. The CDR3 protein is CASTSLQGHNSPLHF. CDR3 nucleotides: TGTGCCAGCACCAGCTTACAGGGACATAATTCACCCCTCCACTTT.

This clone occurred a few times. The chain carries TRBV5-6 and TRBJ2-3; D unresolved. This CDR3 region has 14 residues. Germline V gives CDR1 SGHDT, CDR2 YYEEEE. Trimming took 0 bases from V and 3 from J, leaving 8 bases between them. CDR3 coding DNA: TGTGCCAGCAGCTTGGGCGTGGGAACAGATACGCAGTATTTT. It encodes CASSLGVGTDTQYF. The full variable domain, with the rest looked up from reference TRBV5-6 and TRBJ2-3, is DAGVTQSPTHLIKTRGQQVTLRCSPKSGHDTVSWYQQALGQGPQFIFQYYEEEERQRGNFPDRFSGHQFPNYSSELNVNALLLGDSALYLCASSLGVGTDTQYFGPGTRLTVL.